A selection of T cell receptor beta chains follows, all from one sample in a study of technical replicates of blood from a few donors. The data were produced by immunoSEQ multiplex PCR, yet TCRdb's version contains in-frame clones alone and is incomplete. The sample consists of 95,000 or so clones, approximately 95% of them appearing once. The sequencing input was T cells isolated from PBMCs. The source is a human donor in good health. Each CDR3 is given with its conserved first and last residue. Fields, in order: clone size, J gene, V gene, D gene, CDR3 DNA, CDR3 protein. A D gene is named only where the DNA matches it firmly. Clone size is shown for a subset of rows, as once, few, many or a class of expanded clone.

- | TRBJ2-1 | TRBV11-2 | TRBD2 | TGTGCCAGCAGCTACTCACCAGCGGGAGGGCTTGATGAGCAGTTCTTC | CASSYSPAGGLDEQFF
- | TRBJ1-1 | TRBV7-8 | - | TGTGCCAGCAGCTTATCCGTCGGGGGATTGAACACTGAAGCTTTCTTT | CASSLSVGGLNTEAFF
- | TRBJ1-1 | TRBV7-9 | - | TGTGCCAGCAGCTTAGGGGGGACATTGAACACTGAAGCTTTCTTT | CASSLGGTLNTEAFF
- | TRBJ1-5 | TRBV19 | - | TGTGCCAGTAGTGAGCAGGAGGGACCCCAGCATTTT | CASSEQEGPQHF
- | TRBJ1-2 | TRBV9 | TRBD1 | TGTGCCAGCAGCGTATCAGGGGGACCCAACTATGGCTACACCTTC | CASSVSGGPNYGYTF
once | TRBJ2-7 | TRBV6-1 | TRBD2 | TGTGCCAGCAGTGAATGGGTAGCGGGAGCCTACGAGCAGTACTTC | CASSEWVAGAYEQYF
- | TRBJ2-7 | TRBV27 | - | TGTGCCAGCAGCAAACTGAGCGGTAACTCCTACGAGCAGTACTTC | CASSKLSGNSYEQYF
- | TRBJ2-1 | TRBV13 | TRBD2 | TGTGCCAGCAGCCCTTGGGAGAGCGGGGGTAATGAGCAGTTCTTC | CASSPWESGGNEQFF
once | TRBJ1-5 | TRBV10-2 | TRBD1 | TGCGCCAGCAGCCCGACAGGGGGCGATCAGCCCCAGCATTTT | CASSPTGGDQPQHF
- | TRBJ2-1 | TRBV15 | TRBD2 | TGTGCCACCAGCAGAGCTGGACTAGCGCCGCATGAGCAGTTCTTC | CATSRAGLAPHEQFF
- | TRBJ2-1 | TRBV7-3 | - | TGTGCCAGCAGCCCTGGGGCTAACAATGAGCAGTTCTTC | CASSPGANNEQFF
- | TRBJ1-5 | TRBV5-1 | - | TGCGCCAGCAGCTTGGGGGTTGGAGGGAGACATCAGCCCCAGCATTTT | CASSLGVGGRHQPQHF
- | TRBJ2-7 | TRBV25-1 | - | TGTGCCAGCAGCTACTACGAGCAGTACTTC | CASSYYEQYF
- | TRBJ2-7 | TRBV6-5 | TRBD2 | TGTGCCAGCAGTTACTCGGGGGAGGGAGCCTACGAGCAGTACTTC | CASSYSGEGAYEQYF
- | TRBJ2-5 | TRBV18 | TRBD1 | TGTGCCAGCTCACCAGGGACAGGGGATGAGACCCAGTACTTC | CASSPGTGDETQYF
- | TRBJ1-2 | TRBV6-5 | - | TGTGCCAGCAGTCGAGACTTGCCCATTAGCGACTACACCTTC | CASSRDLPISDYTF
- | TRBJ2-7 | TRBV5-7 | - | TGTGCCAGCAGCTTGCTTACTCTCACCTACGAGCAGTACTTC | CASSLLTLTYEQYF
- | TRBJ1-4 | TRBV5-4 | - | TGTGCCAGCAGCCTGGACAAGTCAACTAATGAAAAACTGTTTTTT | CASSLDKSTNEKLFF
- | TRBJ2-1 | TRBV19 | TRBD2 | TGTGCCAGTAATTTGCGGGAGGGCGGATACAATGAGCAGTTCTTC | CASNLREGGYNEQFF
- | TRBJ1-2 | TRBV7-9 | - | TGTGCCAGCAGCCCCGGACAGAGCTATGGCTACACCTTC | CASSPGQSYGYTF
- | TRBJ2-7 | TRBV4-2 | TRBD2 | TGTGCCAGCAGCCAGGGCGTGGCTAGCGGACACTACGAGCAGTACTTC | CASSQGVASGHYEQYF
- | TRBJ2-7 | TRBV28 | - | TGTGCCACCTGGGGGGGACACTACTCCTACGAGCAGTACTTC | CATWGGHYSYEQYF
- | TRBJ2-7 | TRBV19 | - | TGTGCCAGTAGTCGGGGGATGGCCTACGAGCAGTACTTC | CASSRGMAYEQYF